What follows describes a single T cell receptor beta chain. Its antigen is unidentified. The data belong to a study of OX40 agonist ivuxolimab in advanced cancers. Baseline was the first blood sampling point, followed by cycle 4 day 1 and cycle 7 day 1. Profiling relied on immunoSEQ multiplex PCR, and the TCRdb table lists in-frame clones only, not all of them. Among just under 85,000 clones listed, around 85% were seen once. Study conclusions and caveats: CD4+ and CD8+ blood T cells expanded clonally by week 6 at 0.1 to 3.0 mg/kg. Those patients achieving a partial response at 0.1-3.0 mg/kg showed among the lowest clonal expansion. Relative to CD4+ cells, CD8+ T cells on average had more expanded clones.

Trimming left V 3 bases short and J 6 bases short, with 17 bases between. Per germline, CDR1 SGHAT and CDR2 FQNNGV. CDR3 length: 16 residues. The clonotype was recovered from an adult with an advanced solid tumor such as melanoma, head and neck, liver or kidney cancer. Sequenced here: CD4+ or CD8+ T cells sorted from blood, sampled in a trial of the OX40 agonist ivuxolimab. The chain combines TRBV11-2 with TRBJ2-2; D might be TRBD1 (6 bases). The CDR3, as DNA: TGTGCCAGCAGCTTCGCGGGTTCCCCAGGGGCCGGGGAGCTGTTTTTT. Translated: CASSFAGSPGAGELFF.